This TCR beta chain derives from a study of molecular identifiers for immune sequencing clone quantification. The CDR3 spans 17 residues. Germline trimming cut 6 bases from V and 2 bases from J; bases unmatched to any gene: 13. One entry per CDR3 protein, called by TCRdb with MiXCR from the PCR reads. The sample records about 330,000 distinct CDR3 sequences, roughly 23% being singletons. This clonotype was seen at least ten times. Its antigen is unknown. Study outcomes and limitations: Among effectors, clones above 20 RNA copies held over 98% of molecules; among naive cells, under 1%.

The specimen sequenced was naive CD8+ T cells from blood, with Jurkat cell RNA spiked in. Subset indicated: FACS-sorted CD8+CD4-CCR7+CD45RA+ naive T cells. The TCR sequence derives from a human donor in good health. Some libraries in this study had Jurkat cell RNA spiked in. The V call is TRBV12-3 or TRBV12-4, the J call TRBJ2-3, with TRBD2 matching over 8 bases. In DNA form, the CDR3 reads TGTGCCAGCAGGGGACTAGTAAACGGGGCCGTCACAGATACGCAGTATTTT. The encoded protein is CASRGLVNGAVTDTQYF.